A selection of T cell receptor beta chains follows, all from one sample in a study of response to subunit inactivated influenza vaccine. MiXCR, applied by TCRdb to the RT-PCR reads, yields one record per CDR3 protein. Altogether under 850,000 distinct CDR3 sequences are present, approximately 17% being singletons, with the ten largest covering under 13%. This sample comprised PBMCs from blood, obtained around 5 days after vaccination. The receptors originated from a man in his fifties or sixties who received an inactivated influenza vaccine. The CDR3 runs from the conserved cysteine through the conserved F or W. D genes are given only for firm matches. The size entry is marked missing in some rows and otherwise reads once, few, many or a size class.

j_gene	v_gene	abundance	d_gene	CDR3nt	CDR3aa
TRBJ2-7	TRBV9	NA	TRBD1	TGTGCCAGCAGTCCGACAGGGAACTCCTACGAGCAGTACTTC	CASSPTGNSYEQYF
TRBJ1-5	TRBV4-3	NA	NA	TGCGCCAGCAGCCAAGATTTCGGGGGCGGTCTGCCCCAGCATTTT	CASSQDFGGGLPQHF
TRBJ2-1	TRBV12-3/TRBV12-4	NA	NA	TGTGCCAGCAGTTTCAGGGGCCTTTACATTCCTAGGAATGAGCAGTTCTTC	CASSFRGLYIPRNEQFF
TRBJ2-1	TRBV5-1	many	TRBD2	TGCGCCAGCAGAACTAGCGGGAGGGCCAACAATGAGCAGTTCTTC	CASRTSGRANNEQFF
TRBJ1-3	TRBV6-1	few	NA	TGTGCCAGCAGTGGGAAGGGGATTGGATCTGGAAACACCATATATTTT	CASSGKGIGSGNTIYF
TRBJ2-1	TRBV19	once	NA	TGTGCCAGTAGCCCCGGCCTGAACTTTTACAATGAGCAGTTCTTC	CASSPGLNFYNEQFF
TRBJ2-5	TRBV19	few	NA	TGTGCCACCCAGAGGAGTCAGGGAATGGGAGAGACCCAGTACTTC	CATQRSQGMGETQYF
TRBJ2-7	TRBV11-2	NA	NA	TGTGCCAGCAGCCGTGTTGATCTATACGAGCAGTACTTC	CASSRVDLYEQYF
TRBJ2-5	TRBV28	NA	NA	TGTGCCAGCAGTTTAGGGGGATGGGTTGGAGAGACCCAGTACTTC	CASSLGGWVGETQYF
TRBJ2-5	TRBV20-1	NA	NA	TGCAGTGCTAGTAGGGCAAGAGAGACCCAGTACTTC	CSASRARETQYF
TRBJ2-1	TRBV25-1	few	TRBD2	TGTGCCAGGCTTCCCGGGACTAGCGGGAACTCCTACAATGAGCAGTTCTTC	CARLPGTSGNSYNEQFF
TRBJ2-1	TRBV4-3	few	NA	TGCGCCAGCAGCCAAGCTAAGGTACCGGATGAGCAGTTCTTC	CASSQAKVPDEQFF
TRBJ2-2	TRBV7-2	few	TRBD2	TGTGCCAGCAGGCCTAGCGGGGGGAAGAACACCGGGGAGCTGTTTTTT	CASRPSGGKNTGELFF
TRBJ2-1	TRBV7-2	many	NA	TGTGCCAGCAGCTTAAGCGGGCCCAACTACAATGAGCAGTTCTTC	CASSLSGPNYNEQFF
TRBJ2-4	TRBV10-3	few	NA	TGTGCCATCAGTGACTTAGGAGGGGGGACCAAGCAGAAAAACATTCAGTACTTC	CAISDLGGGTKQKNIQYF
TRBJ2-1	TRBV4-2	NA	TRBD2	TGTGCCAGCAGCCAAGAGATGACTAGCGGGTCCATTGAGCAGTTCTTC	CASSQEMTSGSIEQFF
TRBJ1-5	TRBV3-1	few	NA	TGTGCCAGCAGATACCCCCAGGATTCGGGCAATCAGCCCCAGCATTTT	CASRYPQDSGNQPQHF
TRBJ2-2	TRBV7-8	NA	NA	TGTGCCAGCAGCTTTAGACAGCAGACAGGGGAGCTGTTTTTT	CASSFRQQTGELFF
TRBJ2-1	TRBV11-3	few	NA	TGTGCCAGCAGCTCGGGGTGGACAGACAATGAGCAGTTCTTC	CASSSGWTDNEQFF
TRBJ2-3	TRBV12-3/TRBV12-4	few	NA	TGTGCCAGCAGTTCCCCTTCGAGTGGGGGGGCTACAGATACGCAGTATTTT	CASSSPSSGGATDTQYF
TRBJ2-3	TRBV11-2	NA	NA	TGTGCCAGCAGCTTACTCGGATGGGGGGATACGCAGTATTTT	CASSLLGWGDTQYF
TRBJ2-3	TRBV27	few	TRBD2	TGTGCCAGCAGTTTTGGAGCGGGAGTAGATACGCAGTATTTT	CASSFGAGVDTQYF